Described below is a single T cell receptor beta chain sequence and its context. No antigen is known for it. PCR used 60 Vbeta primers and 13 Jbeta primers. Data came from immunoSEQ multiplex PCR; TCRdb stores just in-frame clones and leaves some out. This table holds about 69,000 clones, approximately 72% found once. The CDR3 is 14 residues long. Trimming took 9 bases from V and 2 from J, leaving 14 bases between them. Germline CDR1 is SNHLY and CDR2 is FYNNEI. These data come from a study of cytomegalovirus exposure and HLA in healthy donors. Study-wide points: TCR beta chains numbering about 160 were designated cytomegalovirus-associated.

This clonotype was obtained from a woman aged 30 to 39 in good health and CMV-seronegative. Sequenced sample: PBMCs. The chain links TRBV2 to TRBJ1-5; tentatively, D is TRBD1 (6 bases). The CDR3 region has the DNA TGTGCCAGTGGCAGGGGTGGAGGCAATCAGCCCCAGCATTTT. Protein sequence: CASGRGGGNQPQHF.